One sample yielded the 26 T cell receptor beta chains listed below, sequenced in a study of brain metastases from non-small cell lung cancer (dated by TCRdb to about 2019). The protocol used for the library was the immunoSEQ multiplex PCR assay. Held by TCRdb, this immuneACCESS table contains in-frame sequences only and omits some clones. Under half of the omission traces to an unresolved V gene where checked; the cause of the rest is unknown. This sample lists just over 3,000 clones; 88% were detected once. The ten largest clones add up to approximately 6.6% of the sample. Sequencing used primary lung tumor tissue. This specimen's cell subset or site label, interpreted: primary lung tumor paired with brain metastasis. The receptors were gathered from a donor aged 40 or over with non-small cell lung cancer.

CDR3 bases: TGTGCCAGCAGCCCACGGGGCTACGAGCAGTACTTC. Amino acid sequence: CASSPRGYEQYF. The V gene is TRBV14, the J gene TRBJ2-7; a weak D match, TRBD2 (5 bases). This CDR3 contains 12 residues. Between the trimmed V and J ends, which lost 4 bases and 3 bases, there was a span of 7 bases. Germline CDR1 and CDR2: SGHDN and FVKESK.

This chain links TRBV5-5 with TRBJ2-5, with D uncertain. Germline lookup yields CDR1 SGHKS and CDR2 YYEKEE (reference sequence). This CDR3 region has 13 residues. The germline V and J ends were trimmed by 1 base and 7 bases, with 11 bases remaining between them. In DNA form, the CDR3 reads TGTGCCAGCAGCTTGAGGCGAGATGGGACCCAGTACTTC. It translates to CASSLRRDGTQYF.

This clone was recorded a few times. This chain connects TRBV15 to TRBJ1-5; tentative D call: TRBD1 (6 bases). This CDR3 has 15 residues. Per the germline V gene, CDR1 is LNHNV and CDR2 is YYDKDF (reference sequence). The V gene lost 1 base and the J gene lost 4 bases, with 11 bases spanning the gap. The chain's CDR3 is CATSRVYRENQPQHF. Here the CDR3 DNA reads TGTGCCACCAGCAGAGTATACAGGGAAAATCAGCCCCAGCATTTT.

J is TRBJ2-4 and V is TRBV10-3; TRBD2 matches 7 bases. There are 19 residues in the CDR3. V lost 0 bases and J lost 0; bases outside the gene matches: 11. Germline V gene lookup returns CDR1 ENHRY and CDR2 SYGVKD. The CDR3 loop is CAISESAGRDLLAKNIQYF. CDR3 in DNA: TGTGCCATCAGTGAGTCGGCAGGGAGGGATTTATTAGCCAAAAACATTCAGTACTTC.

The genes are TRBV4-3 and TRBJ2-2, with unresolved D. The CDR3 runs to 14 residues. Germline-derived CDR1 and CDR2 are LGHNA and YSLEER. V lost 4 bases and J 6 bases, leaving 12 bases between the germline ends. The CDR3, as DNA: TGCGCCAGCAGCCGCGAGTTAGCATCCGGGGAGCTGTTTTTT. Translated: CASSRELASGELFF.

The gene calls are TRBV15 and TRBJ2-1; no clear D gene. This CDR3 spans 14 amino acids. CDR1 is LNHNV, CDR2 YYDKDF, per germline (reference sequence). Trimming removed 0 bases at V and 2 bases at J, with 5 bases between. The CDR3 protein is CATSRDATYNEQFF. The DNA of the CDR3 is TGTGCCACCAGCAGAGATGCGACCTACAATGAGCAGTTCTTC.

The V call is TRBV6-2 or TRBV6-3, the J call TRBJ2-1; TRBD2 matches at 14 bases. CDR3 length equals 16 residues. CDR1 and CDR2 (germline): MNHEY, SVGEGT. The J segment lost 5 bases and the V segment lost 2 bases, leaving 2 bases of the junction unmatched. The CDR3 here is CASSYQTSGRDNEQFF. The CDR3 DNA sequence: TGTGCCAGCAGTTACCAGACTAGCGGGAGGGACAATGAGCAGTTCTTC.

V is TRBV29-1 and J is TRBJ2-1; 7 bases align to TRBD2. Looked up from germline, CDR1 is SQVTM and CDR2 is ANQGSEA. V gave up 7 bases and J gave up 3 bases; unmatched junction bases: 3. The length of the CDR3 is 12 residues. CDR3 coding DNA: TGCAGCGGTGGGACTAACTACAATGAGCAGTTCTTC. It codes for CSGGTNYNEQFF.

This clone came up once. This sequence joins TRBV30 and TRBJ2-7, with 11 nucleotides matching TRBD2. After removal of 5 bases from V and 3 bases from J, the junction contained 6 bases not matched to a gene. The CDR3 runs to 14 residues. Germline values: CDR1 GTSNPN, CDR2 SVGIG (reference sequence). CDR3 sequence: CAWELAGANYEQYF. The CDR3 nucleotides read TGTGCCTGGGAACTAGCGGGAGCTAACTACGAGCAGTACTTC. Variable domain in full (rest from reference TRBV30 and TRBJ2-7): SQTIHQWPATLVQPVGSPLSLECTVEGTSNPNLYWYRQAAGRGLQLLFYSVGIGQISSEVPQNLSASRPQDRQFILSSKKLLLSDSGFYLCAWELAGANYEQYFGPGTRLTVT.

CDR3 amino acids: CASSPYLEQFF. Written as DNA, the CDR3 is TGTGCCAGCAGCCCCTACTTAGAGCAGTTCTTC. V gene TRBV12-3 or TRBV12-4 combines with J gene TRBJ2-1, with D hard to call. The CDR3 runs 11 residues. Trimming pared 6 bases from V and 10 bases from J, leaving 10 bases between.

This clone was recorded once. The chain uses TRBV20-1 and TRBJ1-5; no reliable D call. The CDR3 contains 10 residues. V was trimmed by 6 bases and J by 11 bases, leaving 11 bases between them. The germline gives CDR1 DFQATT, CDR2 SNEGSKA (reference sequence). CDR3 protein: CSAFAEAQHF. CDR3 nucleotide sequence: TGCAGTGCCTTTGCTGAGGCCCAGCATTTT.

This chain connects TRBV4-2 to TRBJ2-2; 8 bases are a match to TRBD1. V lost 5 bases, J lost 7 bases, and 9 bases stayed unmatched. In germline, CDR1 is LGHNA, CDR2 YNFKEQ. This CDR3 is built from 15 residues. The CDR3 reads CASSLQGEDIGELFF. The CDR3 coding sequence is TGTGCCAGCAGCTTACAGGGGGAAGACATCGGGGAGCTGTTTTTT.

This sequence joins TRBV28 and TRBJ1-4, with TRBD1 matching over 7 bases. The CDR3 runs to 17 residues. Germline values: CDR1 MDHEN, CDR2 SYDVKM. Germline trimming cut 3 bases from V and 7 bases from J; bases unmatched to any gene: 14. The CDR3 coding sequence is TGTGCCAGCAGTTTGGGGGGCTCGGGACAGTTTCTTGAAAAACTGTTTTTT. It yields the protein CASSLGGSGQFLEKLFF.

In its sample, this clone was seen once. The CDR3 here is CASSYFIQGQNIQYF. The CDR3 DNA follows: TGTGCCAGCAGTTACTTCATACAGGGCCAAAACATTCAGTACTTC. The V gene is TRBV6-5, the J gene TRBJ2-4; a weak D match, TRBD1 (6 bases). The CDR3 has 15 amino acids. The V end lost 1 base, the J end lost 5 bases, and 12 bases lay between the germline ends. The germline V gene has CDR1 MNHEY and CDR2 SVGAGI.

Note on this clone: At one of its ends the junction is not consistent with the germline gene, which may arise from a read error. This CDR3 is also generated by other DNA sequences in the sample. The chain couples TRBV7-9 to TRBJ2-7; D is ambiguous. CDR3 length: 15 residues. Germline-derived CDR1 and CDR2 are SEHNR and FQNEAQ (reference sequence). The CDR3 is CASSLPGVRSYEQYF. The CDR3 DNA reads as TGTGCTAGCAGCTTACCAGGCGTTCGGTCCTACGAGCAGTACTTC.

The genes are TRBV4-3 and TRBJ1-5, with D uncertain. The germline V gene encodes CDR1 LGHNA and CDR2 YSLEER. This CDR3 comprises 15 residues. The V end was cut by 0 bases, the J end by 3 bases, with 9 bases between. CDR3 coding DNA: TGCGCCAGCAGCCAAGATGCGGGAGTCAATCAGCCCCAGCATTTT. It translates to CASSQDAGVNQPQHF.

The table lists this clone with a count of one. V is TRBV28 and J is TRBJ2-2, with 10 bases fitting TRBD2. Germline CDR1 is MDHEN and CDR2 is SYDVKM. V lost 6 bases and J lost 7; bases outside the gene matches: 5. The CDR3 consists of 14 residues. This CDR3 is CASSSSGRGGELFF. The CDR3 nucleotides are TGTGCCAGCAGCTCTAGCGGGAGAGGCGGGGAGCTGTTTTTT.

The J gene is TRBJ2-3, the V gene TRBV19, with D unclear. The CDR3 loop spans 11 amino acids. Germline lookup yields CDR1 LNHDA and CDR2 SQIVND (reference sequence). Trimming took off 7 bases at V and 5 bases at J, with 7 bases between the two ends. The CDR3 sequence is CASTGRDTQYF. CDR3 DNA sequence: TGTGCCAGTACCGGCAGAGATACGCAGTATTTT.

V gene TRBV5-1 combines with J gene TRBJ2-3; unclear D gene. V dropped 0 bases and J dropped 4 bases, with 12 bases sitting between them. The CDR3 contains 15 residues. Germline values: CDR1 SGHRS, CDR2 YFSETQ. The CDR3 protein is CASSLVQSFSDTQYF. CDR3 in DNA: TGCGCCAGCAGCTTGGTACAAAGTTTCTCAGATACGCAGTATTTT.

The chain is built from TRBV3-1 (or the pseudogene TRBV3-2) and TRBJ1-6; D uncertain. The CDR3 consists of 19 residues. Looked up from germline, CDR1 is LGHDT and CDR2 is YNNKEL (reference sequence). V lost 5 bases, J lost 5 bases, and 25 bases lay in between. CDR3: CASSAIAPISYINNSPLHF. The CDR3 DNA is TGTGCCAGCAGCGCAATAGCTCCCATTTCATACATCAATAATTCACCCCTCCACTTT.

This CDR3 is CASSPGQRKDTQYF. CDR3 bases: TGTGCCAGCAGCCCGGGACAGAGAAAGGATACGCAGTATTTT. The rearrangement links TRBV5-8 to TRBJ2-3; 7 positions agree with TRBD1. The CDR3 has 14 amino acids. The germline V gene encodes CDR1 SGHTS and CDR2 YDEGEE. Trimming removed 4 bases from V and 6 bases from J; junction bases left unmatched: 8.

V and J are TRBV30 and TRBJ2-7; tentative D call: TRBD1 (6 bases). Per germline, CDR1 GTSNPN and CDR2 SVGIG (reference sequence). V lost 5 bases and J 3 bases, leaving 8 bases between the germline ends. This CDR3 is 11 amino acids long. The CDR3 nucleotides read TGTGCCTGGGTACAGGGCTACGAGCAGTACTTC. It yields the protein CAWVQGYEQYF.

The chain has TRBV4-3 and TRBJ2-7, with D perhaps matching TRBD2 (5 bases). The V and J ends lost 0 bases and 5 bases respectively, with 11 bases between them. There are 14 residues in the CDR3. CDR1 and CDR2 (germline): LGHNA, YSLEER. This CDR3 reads CASSQDPGGHEQYF. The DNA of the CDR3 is TGCGCCAGCAGCCAAGATCCAGGAGGTCACGAGCAGTACTTC.

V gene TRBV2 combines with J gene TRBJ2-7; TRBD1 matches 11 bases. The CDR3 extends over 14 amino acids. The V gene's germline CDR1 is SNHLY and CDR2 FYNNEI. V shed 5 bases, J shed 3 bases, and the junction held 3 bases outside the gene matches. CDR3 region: CASSTGTGGYEQYF. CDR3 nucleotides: TGTGCCAGCAGTACCGGGACAGGGGGCTACGAGCAGTACTTC.

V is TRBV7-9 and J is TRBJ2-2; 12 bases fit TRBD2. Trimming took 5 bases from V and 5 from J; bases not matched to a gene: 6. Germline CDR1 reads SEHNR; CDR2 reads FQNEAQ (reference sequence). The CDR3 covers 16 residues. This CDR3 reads CASSTLAGGRTGELFF. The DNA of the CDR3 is TGTGCCAGCAGCACCCTAGCGGGAGGGCGAACCGGGGAGCTGTTTTTT.

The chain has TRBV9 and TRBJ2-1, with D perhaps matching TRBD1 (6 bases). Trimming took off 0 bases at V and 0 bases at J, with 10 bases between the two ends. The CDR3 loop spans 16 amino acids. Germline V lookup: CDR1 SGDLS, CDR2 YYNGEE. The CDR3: CASSVDADSSYNEQFF. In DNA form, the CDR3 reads TGTGCCAGCAGCGTAGATGCGGACAGCTCCTACAATGAGCAGTTCTTC. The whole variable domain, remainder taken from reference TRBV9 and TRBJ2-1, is DSGVTQTPKHLITATGQRVTLRCSPRSGDLSVYWYQQSLDQGLQFLIQYYNGEERAKGNILERFSAQQFPDLHSELNLSSLELGDSALYFCASSVDADSSYNEQFFGPGTRLTVL.